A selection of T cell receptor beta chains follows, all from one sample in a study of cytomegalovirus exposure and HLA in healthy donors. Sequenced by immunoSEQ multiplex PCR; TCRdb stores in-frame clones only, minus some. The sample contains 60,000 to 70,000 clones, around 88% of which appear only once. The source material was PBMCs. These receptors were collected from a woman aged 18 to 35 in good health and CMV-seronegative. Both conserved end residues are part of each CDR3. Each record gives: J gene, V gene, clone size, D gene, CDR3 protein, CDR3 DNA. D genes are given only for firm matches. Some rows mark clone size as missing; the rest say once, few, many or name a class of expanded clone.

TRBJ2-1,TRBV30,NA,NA,CAWSVRQDEQFF,TGTGCCTGGAGTGTAAGGCAGGATGAGCAGTTCTTC
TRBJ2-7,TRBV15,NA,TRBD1,CATRPGQHYEQYF,TGTGCCACTCGACCGGGACAGCACTACGAGCAGTACTTC
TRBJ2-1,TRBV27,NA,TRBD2,CASSLLGVMSGSSYNEQFF,TGTGCCAGCAGTTTATTAGGGGTGATGAGCGGGAGCTCCTACAATGAGCAGTTCTTC
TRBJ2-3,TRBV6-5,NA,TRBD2,CASSRLAVDTQYF,TGTGCCAGCAGCAGACTAGCCGTAGATACGCAGTATTTT
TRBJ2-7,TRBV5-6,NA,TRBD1,CASSSAVRGLAYEQYF,TGTGCCAGCAGCTCGGCGGTTAGGGGGCTCGCGTACGAGCAGTACTTC
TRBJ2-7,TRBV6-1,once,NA,CASSRQVPTYEQYF,TGTGCCAGCAGTAGACAGGTTCCAACCTACGAGCAGTACTTC
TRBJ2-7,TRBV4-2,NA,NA,CASSQDWLVTYEQYF,TGTGCCAGCAGCCAAGACTGGCTAGTCACCTACGAGCAGTACTTC
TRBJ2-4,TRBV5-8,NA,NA,CASSPRQLLAKNIQYF,TGTGCCAGCAGCCCTAGACAGCTTTTAGCCAAAAACATTCAGTACTTC
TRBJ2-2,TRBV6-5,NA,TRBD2,CASSYFTSGTGELFF,TGTGCCAGCAGTTACTTTACTAGCGGGACCGGGGAGCTGTTTTTT
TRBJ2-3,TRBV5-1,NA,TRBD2,CASSAVPLAGGPGDTQYF,TGCGCCAGCAGCGCCGTACCACTAGCGGGAGGGCCCGGCGATACGCAGTATTTT
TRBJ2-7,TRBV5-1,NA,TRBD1,CASSLGQGASYEQYF,TGCGCCAGCAGCTTGGGACAGGGGGCAAGTTACGAGCAGTACTTC
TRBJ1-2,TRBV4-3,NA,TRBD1,CASSPTTRQGNYGYTF,TGCGCCAGCAGCCCAACCACCAGACAGGGGAACTATGGCTACACCTTC
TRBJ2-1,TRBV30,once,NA,CAWSNSDSSNEQFF,TGTGCCTGGAGCAACTCGGACAGCAGCAATGAGCAGTTCTTC
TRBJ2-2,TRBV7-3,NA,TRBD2,CASSSQPLAGEAGELFF,TGTGCCAGCAGCTCCCAACCACTAGCGGGAGAGGCCGGGGAGCTGTTTTTT
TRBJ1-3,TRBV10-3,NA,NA,CAISEPREGQGRNTIYF,TGTGCCATCAGTGAGCCACGGGAGGGCCAGGGGCGAAACACCATATATTTT
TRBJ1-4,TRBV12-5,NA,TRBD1,CASGQKTGALGGQGYWKKLFF,TGTGCTAGTGGCCAGAAGACAGGTGCGCTAGGGGGCCAGGGTTATTGGAAAAAACTGTTTTTT
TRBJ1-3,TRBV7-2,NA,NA,CASSSGGSGNTIYF,TGTGCCAGCAGCTCGGGAGGCTCTGGAAACACCATATATTTT
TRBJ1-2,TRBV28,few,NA,CASSSRRGNYGYTF,TGTGCCAGCAGTTCACGCAGGGGAAACTATGGCTACACCTTC
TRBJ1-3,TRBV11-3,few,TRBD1,CASSSLVGGTGNTIYF,TGTGCCAGCAGCTCCTTAGTAGGGGGCACGGGAAACACCATATATTTT